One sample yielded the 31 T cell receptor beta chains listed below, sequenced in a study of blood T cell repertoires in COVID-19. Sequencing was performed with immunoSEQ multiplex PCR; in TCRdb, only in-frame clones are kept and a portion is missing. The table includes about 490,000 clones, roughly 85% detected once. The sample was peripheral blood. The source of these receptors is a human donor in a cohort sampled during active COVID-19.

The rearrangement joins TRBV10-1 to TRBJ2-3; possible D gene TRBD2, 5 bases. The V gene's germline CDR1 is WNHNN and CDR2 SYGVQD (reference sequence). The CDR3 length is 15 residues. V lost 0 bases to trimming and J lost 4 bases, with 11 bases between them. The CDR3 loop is CASSESRAGADTQYF. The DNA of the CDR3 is TGCGCCAGCAGTGAGTCTAGGGCCGGGGCAGATACGCAGTATTTT.

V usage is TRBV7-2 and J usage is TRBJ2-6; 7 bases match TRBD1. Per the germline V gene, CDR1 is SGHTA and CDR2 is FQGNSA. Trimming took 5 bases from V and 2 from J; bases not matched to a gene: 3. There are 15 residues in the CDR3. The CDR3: CASSQTGAGANVLTF. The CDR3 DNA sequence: TGTGCCAGCAGCCAAACAGGGGCTGGGGCCAACGTCCTGACTTTC. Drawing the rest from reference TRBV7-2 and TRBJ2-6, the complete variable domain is GAGVSQSPSNKVTEKGKDVELRCDPISGHTALYWYRQSLGQGLEFLIYFQGNSAPDKSGLPSDRFSAERTGGSVSTLTIQRTQQEDSAVYLCASSQTGAGANVLTFGAGSRLTVL.

Written as DNA, the CDR3 is TGTGCCAGTAGTATCCTAGGACAGAGCACAGATACGCAGTATTTT. Residues: CASSILGQSTDTQYF. The chain uses TRBV19 and TRBJ2-3, with TRBD1 as a possible D gene (6 bases). The V gene lost 3 bases and the J gene lost 0 bases, with 10 bases spanning the gap. Germline V gene data show CDR1 as LNHDA and CDR2 as SQIVND (reference sequence). CDR3 length: 15 amino acids.

The CDR3 DNA follows: TGTGCCAGCAGTTTACAGGGAGTCAGTCAGCCCCAGCATTTT. It specifies CASSLQGVSQPQHF. The chain uses TRBV2 and TRBJ1-5; tentative D call: TRBD1 (6 bases). The CDR3 totals 14 residues. CDR1 and CDR2 from the germline V gene are SNHLY and FYNNEI. With 5 bases removed from V and 6 bases from J, the gap between germline ends came to 14 bases.

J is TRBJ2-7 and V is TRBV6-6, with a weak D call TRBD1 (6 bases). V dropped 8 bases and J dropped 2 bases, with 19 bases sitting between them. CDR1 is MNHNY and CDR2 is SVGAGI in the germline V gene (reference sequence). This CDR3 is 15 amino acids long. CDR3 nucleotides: TGTGCCAGCGGAAGTACAGGGTGGGGCCCCTACGAGCAGTACTTC. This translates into CASGSTGWGPYEQYF.

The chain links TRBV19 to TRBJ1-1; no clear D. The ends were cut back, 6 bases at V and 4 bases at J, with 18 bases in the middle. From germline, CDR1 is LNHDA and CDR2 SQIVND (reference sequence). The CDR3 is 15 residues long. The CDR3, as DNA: TGTGCCAGTAGCACCCTATCCCGAGGGAGCACTGAAGCTTTCTTT. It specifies CASSTLSRGSTEAFF. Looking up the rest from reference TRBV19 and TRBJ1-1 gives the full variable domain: DGGITQSPKYLFRKEGQNVTLSCEQNLNHDAMYWYRQDPGQGLRLIYYSQIVNDFQKGDIAEGYSVSREKKESFPLTVTSAQKNPTAFYLCASSTLSRGSTEAFFGQGTRLTVV.

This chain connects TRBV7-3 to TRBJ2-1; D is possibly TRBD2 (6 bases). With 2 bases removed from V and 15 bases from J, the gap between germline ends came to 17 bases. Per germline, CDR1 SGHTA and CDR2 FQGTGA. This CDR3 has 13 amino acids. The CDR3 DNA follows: TGTGCCAGCAGCTTATCCCGGGACTCCACTCCGTTCTTC. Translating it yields CASSLSRDSTPFF.

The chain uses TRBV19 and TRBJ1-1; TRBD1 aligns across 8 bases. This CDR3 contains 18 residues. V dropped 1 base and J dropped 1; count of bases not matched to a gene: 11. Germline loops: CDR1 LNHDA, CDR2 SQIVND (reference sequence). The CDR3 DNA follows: TGTGCCAGTAGTATAGTAGTTCGGAGGACAGGGTGGAACACTGAAGCTTTCTTT. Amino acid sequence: CASSIVVRRTGWNTEAFF.

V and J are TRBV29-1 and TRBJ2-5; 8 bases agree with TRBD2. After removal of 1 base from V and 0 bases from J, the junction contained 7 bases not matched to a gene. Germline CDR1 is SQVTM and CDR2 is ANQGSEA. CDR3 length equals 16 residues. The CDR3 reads CSVEGMTSAYQETQYF. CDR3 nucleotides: TGCAGCGTTGAAGGGATGACTAGCGCTTACCAAGAGACCCAGTACTTC. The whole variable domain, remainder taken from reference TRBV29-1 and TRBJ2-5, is SAVISQKPSRDICQRGTSLTIQCQVDSQVTMMFWYRQQPGQSLTLIATANQGSEATYESGFVIDKFPISRPNLTFSTLTVSNMSPEDSSIYLCSVEGMTSAYQETQYFGPGTRLLVL.

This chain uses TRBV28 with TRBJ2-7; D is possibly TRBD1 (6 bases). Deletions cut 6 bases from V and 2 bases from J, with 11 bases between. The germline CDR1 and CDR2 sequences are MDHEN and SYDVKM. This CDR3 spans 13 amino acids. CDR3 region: CASSGQTPYEQYF. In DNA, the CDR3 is TGTGCCAGCAGCGGACAGACCCCCTACGAGCAGTACTTC.

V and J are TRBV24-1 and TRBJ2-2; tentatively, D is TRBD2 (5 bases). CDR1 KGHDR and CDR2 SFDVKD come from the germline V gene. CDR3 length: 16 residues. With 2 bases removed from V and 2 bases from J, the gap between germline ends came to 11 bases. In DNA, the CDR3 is TGTGCCACCAGTGATTGGTCCGCGGGCAACACCGGGGAGCTGTTTTTT. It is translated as CATSDWSAGNTGELFF.

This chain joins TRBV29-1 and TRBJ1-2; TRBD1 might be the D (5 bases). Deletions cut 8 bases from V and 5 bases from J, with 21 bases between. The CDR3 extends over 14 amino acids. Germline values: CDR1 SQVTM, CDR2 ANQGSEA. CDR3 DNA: TGCAGCCCACCTAAGACAGTGCTTTTATATGGCTACACCTTC. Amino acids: CSPPKTVLLYGYTF.

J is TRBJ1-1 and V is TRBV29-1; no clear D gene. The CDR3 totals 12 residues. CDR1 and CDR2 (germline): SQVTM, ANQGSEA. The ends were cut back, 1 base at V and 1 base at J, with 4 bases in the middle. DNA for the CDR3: TGCAGCGTTGAAGCAGGGAACACTGAAGCTTTCTTT. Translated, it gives CSVEAGNTEAFF.

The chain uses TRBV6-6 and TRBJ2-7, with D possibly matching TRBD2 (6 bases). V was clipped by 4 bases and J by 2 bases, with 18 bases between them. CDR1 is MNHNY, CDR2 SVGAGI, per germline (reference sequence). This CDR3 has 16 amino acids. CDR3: CASSSTRITGAYEQYF. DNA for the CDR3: TGTGCCAGCAGTTCCACTCGGATAACGGGAGCCTACGAGCAGTACTTC.

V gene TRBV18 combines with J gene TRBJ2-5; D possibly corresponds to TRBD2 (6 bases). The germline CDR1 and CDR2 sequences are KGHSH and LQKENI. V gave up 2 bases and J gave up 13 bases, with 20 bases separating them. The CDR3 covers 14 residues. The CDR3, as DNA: TGTGCCAGCTCACCAAATTCTGTCTCCCCGGAGGGGTACTTC. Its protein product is CASSPNSVSPEGYF.

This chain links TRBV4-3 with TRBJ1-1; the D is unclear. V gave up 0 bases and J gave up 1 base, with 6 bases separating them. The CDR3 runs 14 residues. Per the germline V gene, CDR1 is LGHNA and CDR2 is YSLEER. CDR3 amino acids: CASSQDYRNTEAFF. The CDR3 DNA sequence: TGCGCCAGCAGCCAAGACTACCGGAACACTGAAGCTTTCTTT.

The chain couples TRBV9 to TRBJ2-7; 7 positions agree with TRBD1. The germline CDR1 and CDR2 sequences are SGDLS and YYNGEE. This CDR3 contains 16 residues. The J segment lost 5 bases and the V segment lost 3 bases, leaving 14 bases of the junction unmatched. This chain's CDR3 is CASSARIQGRSDEQYF. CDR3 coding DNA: TGTGCCAGCAGCGCCCGAATACAGGGGCGTTCAGACGAGCAGTACTTC.

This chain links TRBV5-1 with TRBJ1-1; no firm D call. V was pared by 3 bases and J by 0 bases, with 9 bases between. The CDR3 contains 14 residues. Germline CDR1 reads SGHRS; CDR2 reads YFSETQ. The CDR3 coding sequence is TGCGCCAGCAGCTATCGAGTGTTGAACACTGAAGCTTTCTTT. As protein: CASSYRVLNTEAFF.

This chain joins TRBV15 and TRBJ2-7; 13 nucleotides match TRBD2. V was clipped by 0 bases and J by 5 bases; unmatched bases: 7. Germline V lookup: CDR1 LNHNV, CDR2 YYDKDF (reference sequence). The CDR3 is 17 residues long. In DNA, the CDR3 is TGTGCCACCAGCAGAGATTTGGGACTAGCGGGAACCCACGAGCAGTACTTC. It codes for CATSRDLGLAGTHEQYF.

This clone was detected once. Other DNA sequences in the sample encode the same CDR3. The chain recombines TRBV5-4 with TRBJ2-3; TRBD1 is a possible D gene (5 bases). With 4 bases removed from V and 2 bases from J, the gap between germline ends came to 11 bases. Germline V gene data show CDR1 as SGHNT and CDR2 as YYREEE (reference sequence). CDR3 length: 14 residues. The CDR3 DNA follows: TGTGCCAGCAGCCCCGACAGATTCACAGATACGCAGTATTTT. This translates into CASSPDRFTDTQYF. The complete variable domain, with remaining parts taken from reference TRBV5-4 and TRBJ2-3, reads ETGVTQSPTHLIKTRGQQVTLRCSSQSGHNTVSWYQQALGQGPQFIFQYYREEENGRGNFPPRFSGLQFPNYSSELNVNALELDDSALYLCASSPDRFTDTQYFGPGTRLTVL.

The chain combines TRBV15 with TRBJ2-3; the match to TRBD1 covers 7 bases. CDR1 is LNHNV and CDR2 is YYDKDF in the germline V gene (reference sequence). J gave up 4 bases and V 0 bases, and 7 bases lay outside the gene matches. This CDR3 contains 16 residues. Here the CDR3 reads CATSRDVGQRPDTQYF. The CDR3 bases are TGTGCCACCAGCAGAGATGTGGGACAGCGCCCAGATACGCAGTATTTT. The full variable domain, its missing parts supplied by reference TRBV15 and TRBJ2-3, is DAMVIQNPRYQVTQFGKPVTLSCSQTLNHNVMYWYQQKSSQAPKLLFHYYDKDFNNEADTPDNFQSRRPNTSFCFLDIRSPGLGDTAMYLCATSRDVGQRPDTQYFGPGTRLTVL.

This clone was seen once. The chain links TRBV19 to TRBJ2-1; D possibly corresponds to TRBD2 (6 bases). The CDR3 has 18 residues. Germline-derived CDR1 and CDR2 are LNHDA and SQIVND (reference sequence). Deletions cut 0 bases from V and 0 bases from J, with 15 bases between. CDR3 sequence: CASSIDRRGPYSYNEQFF. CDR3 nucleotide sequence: TGTGCCAGTAGTATAGATCGGAGGGGCCCCTACTCCTACAATGAGCAGTTCTTC.

CDR3 loop: CASSVGNSGRDGANVLTF. DNA of the CDR3: TGTGCCAGCAGCGTAGGAAATAGCGGGAGAGATGGGGCCAACGTCCTGACTTTC. This chain connects TRBV9 to TRBJ2-6; 9 positions match TRBD2. Germline V gene sequence: CDR1 SGDLS, CDR2 YYNGEE. Trimming cost V 0 bases and J 3 bases; bases outside gene matches: 7. The CDR3 spans 18 residues.

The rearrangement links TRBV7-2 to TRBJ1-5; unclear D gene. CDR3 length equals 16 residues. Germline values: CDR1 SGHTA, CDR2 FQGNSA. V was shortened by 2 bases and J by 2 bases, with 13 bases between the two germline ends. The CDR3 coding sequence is TGTGCCAGCAGCTTATGGCGCGGAGGTGGCAATCAGCCCCAGCATTTT. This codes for CASSLWRGGGNQPQHF.

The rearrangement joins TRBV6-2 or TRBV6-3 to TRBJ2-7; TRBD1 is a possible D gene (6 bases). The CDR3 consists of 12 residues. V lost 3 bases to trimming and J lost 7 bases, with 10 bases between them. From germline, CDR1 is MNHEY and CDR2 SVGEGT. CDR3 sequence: CASSYRGKEQYF. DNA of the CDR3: TGTGCCAGCAGTTATAGGGGGAAGGAGCAGTACTTC.

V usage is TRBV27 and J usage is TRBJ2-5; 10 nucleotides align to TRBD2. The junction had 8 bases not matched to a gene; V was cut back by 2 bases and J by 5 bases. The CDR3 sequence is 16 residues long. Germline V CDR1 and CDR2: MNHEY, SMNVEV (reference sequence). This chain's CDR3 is CASSLMASGSGETQYF. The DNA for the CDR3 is TGTGCCAGCAGTTTAATGGCTAGCGGGAGTGGGGAGACCCAGTACTTC.

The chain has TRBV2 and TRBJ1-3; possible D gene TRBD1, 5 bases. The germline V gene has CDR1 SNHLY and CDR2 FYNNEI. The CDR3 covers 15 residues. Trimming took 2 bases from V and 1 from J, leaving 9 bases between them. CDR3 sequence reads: CASSEREGSGNTIYF. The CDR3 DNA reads TGTGCCAGCAGTGAAAGGGAGGGGTCTGGAAACACCATATATTTT.

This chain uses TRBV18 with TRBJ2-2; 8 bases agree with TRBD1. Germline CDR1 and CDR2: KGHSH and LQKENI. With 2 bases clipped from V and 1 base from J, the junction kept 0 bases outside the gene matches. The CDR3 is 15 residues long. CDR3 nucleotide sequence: TGTGCCAGCTCACCAGGGACAGGGAACACCGGGGAGCTGTTTTTT. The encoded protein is CASSPGTGNTGELFF.

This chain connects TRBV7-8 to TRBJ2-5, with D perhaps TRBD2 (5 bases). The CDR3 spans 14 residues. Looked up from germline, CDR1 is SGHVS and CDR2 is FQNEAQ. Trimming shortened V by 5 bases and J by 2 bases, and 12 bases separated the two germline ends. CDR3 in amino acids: CASSRGRTQETQYF. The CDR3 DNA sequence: TGTGCCAGCAGCCGCGGACGGACTCAAGAGACCCAGTACTTC.

Here the CDR3 reads CAISESRPRGSGANVLTF. The CDR3 region has the DNA TGTGCCATCAGTGAGTCCCGTCCTAGGGGCTCTGGGGCCAACGTCCTGACTTTC. The chain couples TRBV10-3 to TRBJ2-6, with D tentatively TRBD1 (5 bases). CDR3 length equals 18 residues. Germline CDR1 ENHRY, CDR2 SYGVKD. V lost 0 bases and J lost 0, with 12 bases in between.

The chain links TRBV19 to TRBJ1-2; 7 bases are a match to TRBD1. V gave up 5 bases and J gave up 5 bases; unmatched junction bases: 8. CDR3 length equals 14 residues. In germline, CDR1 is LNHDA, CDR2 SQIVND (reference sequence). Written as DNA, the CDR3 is TGTGCCAGTAGTCCGCAGGGGGACGTTTATGGCTACACCTTC. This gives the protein CASSPQGDVYGYTF.